A single sample is the source of the 24 T cell receptor beta chains below, sequenced in a study of T cell responses to AZD1222 COVID-19 vaccine. The data were produced by immunoSEQ multiplex PCR, yet TCRdb's version contains in-frame clones alone and is incomplete. The sample has over 150,000 clones, 87% seen once. Sequences were derived from peripheral blood, sampled on day 0 of AZD1222 vaccination. The origin of the receptors is an adult in good health.

V usage is TRBV7-2 and J usage is TRBJ1-2; no firm D call. Between the trimmed V and J ends, which lost 1 base and 3 bases, there was a span of 12 bases. Germline CDR1 SGHTA, CDR2 FQGNSA. This CDR3 region has 15 residues. CDR3 DNA sequence: TGTGCCAGCAGCTTAGAAGATTCCCGCTACTATGGCTACACCTTC. This gives the protein CASSLEDSRYYGYTF.

The chain combines TRBV28 with TRBJ1-2; no firm D call. Germline assignment: CDR1 MDHEN and CDR2 SYDVKM. V gave up 2 bases and J gave up 7 bases, with 11 bases separating them. The CDR3 loop spans 13 amino acids. The CDR3 nucleotides are TGTGCCAGCAGTTTAGGGCGGACGGGTGGCTACACCTTC. Protein product: CASSLGRTGGYTF.

The rearrangement uses TRBV10-3 and TRBJ2-1; 7 bases are a match to TRBD2. Germline V gene sequence: CDR1 ENHRY, CDR2 SYGVKD. The CDR3 totals 14 residues. V lost 7 bases and J lost 0; bases outside the gene matches: 3. CDR3 bases: TGTGCCATCATGGGGACTAACTCCTACAATGAGCAGTTCTTC. Its protein product is CAIMGTNSYNEQFF.

The rearrangement uses TRBV11-2 and TRBJ2-1, with D possibly TRBD1 on 6 matching bases. Trimming removed 1 base at V and 7 bases at J, with 14 bases between. CDR1 and CDR2 (germline): SGHAT, FQNNGV. CDR3 length equals 15 residues. The CDR3 DNA sequence: TGTGCCAGCAGCTTAGGTTGGGGGCCTGCGAATGAGCAGTTCTTC. Translation gives CASSLGWGPANEQFF.

The table lists this clone with a count of one. The genes are TRBV6-5 and TRBJ2-7, with D perhaps TRBD1 (6 bases). The CDR3 loop spans 14 amino acids. V gave up 6 bases and J gave up 6 bases, with 18 bases separating them. Germline CDR1 MNHEY, CDR2 SVGAGI. The CDR3 spells CASRDPGQRGEQYF. CDR3 in DNA: TGTGCCAGCAGAGATCCGGGACAACGGGGCGAGCAGTACTTC.

The chain employs TRBV27 and TRBJ2-2; D unresolved. The length of the CDR3 is 14 residues. Germline CDR1 MNHEY, CDR2 SMNVEV (reference sequence). V was pared by 6 bases and J by 3 bases, with 11 bases between. The CDR3 protein is CASSEGWDTGELFF. In nucleotides, the CDR3 is TGTGCCAGCAGCGAAGGGTGGGACACCGGGGAGCTGTTTTTT.

The V gene is TRBV11-2, the J gene TRBJ1-4, with a weak D call TRBD1 (5 bases). CDR3 length: 14 amino acids. Trimming took off 5 bases at V and 7 bases at J, with 14 bases between the two ends. The germline V gene has CDR1 SGHAT and CDR2 FQNNGV. The CDR3 region is CASSAGGGIEKLFF. The CDR3, as DNA: TGTGCCAGCAGCGCCGGGGGAGGTATTGAAAAACTGTTTTTT. The full variable domain, its missing parts supplied by reference TRBV11-2 and TRBJ1-4, is EAGVAQSPRYKIIEKRQSVAFWCNPISGHATLYWYQQILGQGPKLLIQFQNNGVVDDSQLPKDRFSAERLKGVDSTLKIQPAKLEDSAVYLCASSAGGGIEKLFFGSGTQLSVL.

This clone was recorded only once. This rearrangement joins TRBV7-3 to TRBJ2-1, with 9 bases lining up with TRBD1. J gave up 9 bases and V 4 bases, and 13 bases lay outside the gene matches. Germline V CDR1 and CDR2: SGHTA, FQGTGA. The CDR3 loop spans 16 amino acids. The CDR3 sequence: CASSWGDRGTVTEQFF. The CDR3 DNA reads TGTGCCAGCAGCTGGGGAGACAGGGGGACCGTGACTGAGCAGTTCTTC.

The chain has TRBV24-1 and TRBJ2-1; 10 positions match TRBD2. The junction had 4 bases not matched to a gene; V was cut back by 2 bases and J by 7 bases. The germline V gene has CDR1 KGHDR and CDR2 SFDVKD. The CDR3 totals 15 residues. Here the CDR3 DNA reads TGTGCCACCAGTGATTCTAGCGGGAGTGGTAATGAGCAGTTCTTC. This encodes CATSDSSGSGNEQFF.

V usage is TRBV25-1 and J usage is TRBJ2-3; no reliable D call. This CDR3 is built from 14 residues. The germline CDR1 and CDR2 sequences are MGHDK and SYGVNS. V dropped 3 bases and J dropped 0 bases, with 7 bases sitting between them. The CDR3 reads CASSEQISTDTQYF. In DNA form, the CDR3 reads TGTGCCAGCAGTGAGCAGATAAGCACAGATACGCAGTATTTT.

This chain links TRBV7-7 with TRBJ2-1; D might be TRBD2 (5 bases). Germline values: CDR1 SSHAT, CDR2 FNYEAQ (reference sequence). The CDR3 has 15 amino acids. Trimming pared 1 base from V and 0 bases from J, leaving 7 bases between. CDR3 sequence (DNA): TGTGCCAGCAGCTTAGGGGAGAGCTCCTACAATGAGCAGTTCTTC. Protein sequence: CASSLGESSYNEQFF.

This clone has just a few counts. The chain joins TRBV6-5 to TRBJ1-1, with no clear D. With 4 bases removed from V and 6 bases from J, the gap between germline ends came to 21 bases. This CDR3 region has 16 residues. Germline CDR1 and CDR2: MNHEY and SVGAGI. The CDR3 here is CASSLDQRRDLAEAFF. The CDR3 DNA sequence: TGTGCCAGCAGTTTGGATCAAAGGCGGGATTTAGCTGAAGCTTTCTTT.

The V call is TRBV19, the J call TRBJ1-5; D remains ambiguous. Germline CDR1 and CDR2: LNHDA and SQIVND (reference sequence). V dropped 2 bases and J dropped 0 bases, with 8 bases sitting between them. The CDR3 runs to 15 residues. The CDR3 DNA follows: TGTGCCAGTAGTATACCAGGCAATAGCAATCAGCCCCAGCATTTT. Protein: CASSIPGNSNQPQHF.

The chain uses TRBV5-1 and TRBJ1-1; 8 nucleotides align to TRBD1. CDR3 length: 18 amino acids. The ends lost 3 bases at V and 0 bases at J; junction bases unmatched: 13. The germline V gene has CDR1 SGHRS and CDR2 YFSETQ. The CDR3 loop reads CASSWVGQGRGMNTEAFF. CDR3 sequence (DNA): TGCGCCAGCAGCTGGGTAGGACAGGGTAGGGGAATGAACACTGAAGCTTTCTTT.

The gene calls are TRBV7-2 and TRBJ2-7; D possibly uses TRBD1 or TRBD2 (5 bases each). CDR1 is SGHTA and CDR2 is FQGNSA in the germline V gene. CDR3 size: 14 residues. Trimming took 8 bases from V and 3 from J, leaving 17 bases between them. The CDR3 spells CASAPGGRVYEQYF. CDR3 sequence (DNA): TGTGCCAGCGCCCCTGGGGGTAGAGTCTACGAGCAGTACTTC.

The chain combines TRBV7-9 with TRBJ2-7, with 11 nucleotides matching TRBD1. After removal of 1 base from V and 6 bases from J, the junction contained 5 bases not matched to a gene. The CDR3 covers 15 residues. CDR1 SEHNR and CDR2 FQNEAQ come from the germline V gene (reference sequence). CDR3 region: CASSLVGTGGIEQYF. In DNA form, the CDR3 reads TGTGCCAGCAGCTTAGTAGGGACAGGGGGTATCGAGCAGTACTTC.

The chain carries TRBV18 and TRBJ2-5, with D perhaps matching TRBD1 (6 bases). Trimming stripped 3 bases from V and 6 bases from J, with 11 bases between. The CDR3 runs 13 residues. Germline CDR1 reads KGHSH; CDR2 reads LQKENI. CDR3 sequence (DNA): TGTGCCAGCTCACCCGGGACATCCCAGACCCAGTACTTC. The encoded protein is CASSPGTSQTQYF.

V is TRBV7-3 and J is TRBJ2-5; TRBD2 matches at 11 bases. Trimming took 4 bases from V and 2 from J; bases not matched to a gene: 12. The germline V gene encodes CDR1 SGHTA and CDR2 FQGTGA. The CDR3 totals 18 residues. The CDR3 protein is CASSSPNGTSGLQETQYF. Here the CDR3 DNA reads TGTGCCAGCAGCTCCCCTAATGGGACTAGCGGACTACAAGAGACCCAGTACTTC.

The rearrangement uses TRBV2 and TRBJ1-1, with D tentatively TRBD1 (6 bases). Germline V lookup: CDR1 SNHLY, CDR2 FYNNEI. The V gene lost 4 bases and the J gene lost 2 bases, with 17 bases spanning the gap. The CDR3 loop spans 16 amino acids. The CDR3 DNA sequence: TGTGCCAGCAGTGTCCCAGGGGCGATAACAAACACTGAAGCTTTCTTT. This encodes CASSVPGAITNTEAFF.

The chain recombines TRBV5-5 with TRBJ1-2; 9 bases align to TRBD1. There are 13 residues in the CDR3. CDR1 SGHKS and CDR2 YYEKEE come from the germline V gene (reference sequence). Unmatched junction bases numbered 3, after V lost 4 bases and J lost 5 bases. In nucleotides, the CDR3 is TGTGCCAGCAGCGCAGGACAGGGGTATGGCTACACCTTC. Translated, it gives CASSAGQGYGYTF.

V and J are TRBV7-9 and TRBJ2-1; D ambiguous. Per the germline V gene, CDR1 is SEHNR and CDR2 is FQNEAQ (reference sequence). The CDR3 contains 13 residues. V lost 5 bases to trimming and J lost 0 bases, with 5 bases between them. CDR3 loop: CASSRPSYNEQFF. The CDR3 DNA follows: TGTGCCAGCAGCCGCCCCTCCTACAATGAGCAGTTCTTC.

This clone has a single count. The rearrangement uses TRBV6-2 or TRBV6-3 and TRBJ2-1; D gene unclear. The CDR3 has 11 residues. V gave up 3 bases and J gave up 8 bases, with 5 bases separating them. Germline V lookup: CDR1 MNHEY, CDR2 SVGEGT. CDR3 nucleotides: TGTGCCAGCAGTTATGGACATGAGCAGTTCTTC. Protein: CASSYGHEQFF.

This CDR3 reads CASSLSGLNTEAFF. CDR3 coding DNA: TGTGCCAGCAGCTTATCAGGGTTGAACACTGAAGCTTTCTTT. The rearrangement joins TRBV7-9 to TRBJ1-1; D may be TRBD1 (5 bases). From germline, CDR1 is SEHNR and CDR2 FQNEAQ (reference sequence). V lost 2 bases and J lost 0, with 7 bases in between. The CDR3 is made up of 14 amino acids. The variable domain in full, completed from reference TRBV7-9 and TRBJ1-1, reads DTGVSQNPRHKITKRGQNVTFRCDPISEHNRLYWYRQTLGQGPEFLTYFQNEAQLEKSRLLSDRFSAERPKGSFSTLEIQRTEQGDSAMYLCASSLSGLNTEAFFGQGTRLTVV.

This clone was seen a single time. The rearrangement uses TRBV2 and TRBJ1-6, with D uncertain. The germline gives CDR1 SNHLY, CDR2 FYNNEI. CDR3 length equals 15 residues. Trimming took off 6 bases at V and 0 bases at J, with 9 bases between the two ends. CDR3 sequence (DNA): TGTGCCAGCAGGACCGCGATCTCCTATAATTCACCCCTCCACTTT. This gives the protein CASRTAISYNSPLHF.